These T cell receptor beta chains were read from a single sample in a study of glioma-infiltrating T cells. TCRdb called the multiplex PCR reads again in MiXCR, with one record for every CDR3 protein. The table has roughly 350,000 distinct CDR3 sequences, less than 50% seen once. What was sequenced was glioma tissue, nonneoplastic brain tissue, or PBMCs (not recorded which). These receptors were obtained from a human donor with low-grade glioma or glioblastoma, undergoing nonglioma brain surgery, or in good health (not recorded which). CDR3s include the opening cysteine and the closing phenylalanine or tryptophan. D genes are given only for firm matches. Some rows mark clone size as missing; the rest say once, few, many or name a class of expanded clone.

>TRBD1|TRBV29-1|.|TRBJ2-3
CSVGQGRTDTQYF
TGCAGCGTCGGACAGGGACGCACAGATACGCAGTATTTT
>TRBD1|TRBV5-4|.|TRBJ1-2
CASSYLEQGVGGYTF
TGTGCCAGCAGCTACCTAGAACAGGGGGTTGGCGGCTACACCTTC
>.|TRBV6-4|once|TRBJ2-6
CASSENSGANVLTF
TGTGCCAGCAGTGAAAACTCTGGGGCCAACGTCCTGACTTTC
>.|TRBV18|.|TRBJ1-6
CASSPGHHNSPLHF
TGTGCCAGCTCACCGGGACACCATAATTCACCCCTCCACTTT
>.|TRBV3-1|.|TRBJ2-7
CASSQARDSGIDEQYF
TGTGCCAGCAGCCAAGCGCGGGACTCCGGTATAGATGAGCAGTACTTC
>.|TRBV18|.|TRBJ2-5
CASSSTALETQYF
TGTGCCAGCTCGTCCACAGCGCTAGAGACCCAGTACTTC
>TRBD1|TRBV29-1|few|TRBJ1-2
CSVDSKTGSIYGYTF
TGCAGCGTTGACAGCAAGACAGGGTCTATATATGGCTACACCTTC
>.|TRBV20-1|many|TRBJ1-1
CSAMFHSVSNTEAFF
TGCAGTGCCATGTTCCACTCAGTGTCGAACACTGAAGCTTTCTTT
>TRBD2|TRBV7-2|.|TRBJ2-1
CASSPRLAETYNEQFF
TGTGCCAGCAGCCCTCGACTAGCGGAAACCTACAATGAGCAGTTCTTC
>TRBD1|TRBV11-2|.|TRBJ1-2
CASSVTGQGADYGYTF
TGTGCCAGCAGCGTCACGGGACAGGGGGCGGACTATGGCTACACCTTC
>.|TRBV6-1|many|TRBJ2-5
CASSESRGAQETQYF
TGTGCCAGCAGTGAGAGCAGGGGGGCCCAAGAGACCCAGTACTTC
>TRBD2|TRBV4-2|.|TRBJ2-5
CASSLGTSGSLKTQYF
TGTGCCAGCAGCCTCGGGACTAGCGGGAGTCTGAAGACCCAGTACTTC
>.|TRBV12-3/TRBV12-4|many|TRBJ2-3
CASSSRQDLDTQYF
TGTGCCAGCAGTTCCCGACAGGATCTAGATACGCAGTATTTT
>.|TRBV19|.|TRBJ1-2
CASSIDRGDGYTF
TGTGCCAGTAGTATAGACCGTGGGGATGGCTACACCTTC
>.|TRBV12-3/TRBV12-4|.|TRBJ1-5
CASSLSSRWSNQPQHF
TGTGCCAGCAGTTTAAGTTCTAGGTGGAGCAATCAGCCCCAGCATTTT
>.|TRBV10-3|.|TRBJ2-3
CAITDPDLGLTDTQYF
TGTGCCATCACCGATCCGGACCTAGGGCTCACAGATACGCAGTATTTT
>TRBD2|TRBV27|many|TRBJ2-1
CASSSPRLAGAYNEQFF
TGTGCCAGCAGTTCTCCCAGACTAGCGGGAGCCTACAATGAGCAGTTCTTC
>.|TRBV7-3|.|TRBJ1-1
CASSMGAHTEAFF
TGTGCCAGCAGCATGGGCGCGCACACTGAAGCTTTCTTT
>TRBD1|TRBV27|many|TRBJ2-1
CASSARQGAENEQFF
TGTGCCAGCAGCGCTAGACAGGGGGCCGAGAATGAGCAGTTCTTC
>.|TRBV6-1|.|TRBJ2-1
CASTSDSYNEQFF
TGTGCCAGCACTAGCGACTCCTACAATGAGCAGTTCTTC
>.|TRBV5-1|.|TRBJ2-2
CASSSDSNTGELFF
TGCGCCAGCAGCTCGGACTCTAACACCGGGGAGCTGTTTTTT
>.|TRBV28|many|TRBJ1-5
CASSFGSQPQHF
TGTGCCAGCAGTTTCGGTTCTCAGCCCCAGCATTTT
>.|TRBV24-1|.|TRBJ2-1
CATSSLGGQNNEQFF
TGTGCCACCAGTTCCCTCGGGGGGCAAAACAATGAGCAGTTCTTC
>TRBD2|TRBV7-9|.|TRBJ2-3
CASRTAGGPLDTQYF
TGTGCCAGCAGGACAGCGGGAGGGCCTTTAGATACGCAGTATTTT
>.|TRBV15|many|TRBJ1-1
CATSRTNTEAFF
TGTGCCACCAGCAGAACCAACACTGAAGCTTTCTTT
>TRBD1|TRBV20-1|few|TRBJ1-2
CSASRGPGGGYTF
TGCAGTGCTAGCAGGGGGCCAGGTGGAGGCTACACCTTC
>.|TRBV28|.|TRBJ2-5
CASRDPGGPKTQYF
TGTGCCAGCAGGGACCCCGGAGGGCCGAAGACCCAGTACTTC
>TRBD2|TRBV27|few|TRBJ2-2
CASSPGLAGIGELFF
TGTGCCAGCAGCCCCGGACTAGCGGGAATCGGGGAGCTGTTTTTT
>.|TRBV28|.|TRBJ1-1
CASSLSDTKAFF
TGTGCCAGCAGTCTAAGCGACACTAAAGCCTTCTTT
>.|TRBV3-1|few|TRBJ2-3
CASSQSFGAGTDTQYF
TGTGCCAGCAGCCAGTCGTTTGGGGCCGGCACAGATACGCAGTATTTT
>.|TRBV12-3/TRBV12-4|.|TRBJ1-5
CASSIGALRQAMNQPQHF
TGTGCCAGCAGTATAGGAGCCCTGAGGCAGGCCATGAATCAGCCCCAGCATTTT
>.|TRBV10-3|.|TRBJ1-6
CAISESAQNSPLHF
TGTGCCATCAGTGAGTCTGCACAGAATTCACCCCTCCACTTT